This TCR beta chain was identified during a study of beta chain features in type 1 diabetes. The CDR3 consists of 16 residues. Germline CDR1 reads SGHAT; CDR2 reads FQNNGV. Trimming removed 4 bases at V and 3 bases at J, with 15 bases between. This clone was observed at least ten times. The antigen remains unidentified. Study findings and constraints: There were fewer insertions and more deletions at the VDJ junctions of type 1 diabetes patients.

Of the isolated RNA, all was reverse transcribed, and so the sequenced material was expressed TCRB transcripts. Clones were sequenced by immunoSEQ multiplex PCR, and TCRdb holds only the in-frame ones, with some missing. The table records 250,000 to 400,000 clones, around 15% of them present only once. This clonotype was sampled from a young man in good health. The sample was central memory CD4+ T cells from blood. The gene calls are TRBV11-2 and TRBJ2-2; D is possibly TRBD2 (5 bases). CDR3 loop: CASSSPGGQYTGELFF. The CDR3 DNA reads TGTGCCAGCAGCTCCCCCGGCGGGCAATACACCGGGGAGCTGTTTTTT.